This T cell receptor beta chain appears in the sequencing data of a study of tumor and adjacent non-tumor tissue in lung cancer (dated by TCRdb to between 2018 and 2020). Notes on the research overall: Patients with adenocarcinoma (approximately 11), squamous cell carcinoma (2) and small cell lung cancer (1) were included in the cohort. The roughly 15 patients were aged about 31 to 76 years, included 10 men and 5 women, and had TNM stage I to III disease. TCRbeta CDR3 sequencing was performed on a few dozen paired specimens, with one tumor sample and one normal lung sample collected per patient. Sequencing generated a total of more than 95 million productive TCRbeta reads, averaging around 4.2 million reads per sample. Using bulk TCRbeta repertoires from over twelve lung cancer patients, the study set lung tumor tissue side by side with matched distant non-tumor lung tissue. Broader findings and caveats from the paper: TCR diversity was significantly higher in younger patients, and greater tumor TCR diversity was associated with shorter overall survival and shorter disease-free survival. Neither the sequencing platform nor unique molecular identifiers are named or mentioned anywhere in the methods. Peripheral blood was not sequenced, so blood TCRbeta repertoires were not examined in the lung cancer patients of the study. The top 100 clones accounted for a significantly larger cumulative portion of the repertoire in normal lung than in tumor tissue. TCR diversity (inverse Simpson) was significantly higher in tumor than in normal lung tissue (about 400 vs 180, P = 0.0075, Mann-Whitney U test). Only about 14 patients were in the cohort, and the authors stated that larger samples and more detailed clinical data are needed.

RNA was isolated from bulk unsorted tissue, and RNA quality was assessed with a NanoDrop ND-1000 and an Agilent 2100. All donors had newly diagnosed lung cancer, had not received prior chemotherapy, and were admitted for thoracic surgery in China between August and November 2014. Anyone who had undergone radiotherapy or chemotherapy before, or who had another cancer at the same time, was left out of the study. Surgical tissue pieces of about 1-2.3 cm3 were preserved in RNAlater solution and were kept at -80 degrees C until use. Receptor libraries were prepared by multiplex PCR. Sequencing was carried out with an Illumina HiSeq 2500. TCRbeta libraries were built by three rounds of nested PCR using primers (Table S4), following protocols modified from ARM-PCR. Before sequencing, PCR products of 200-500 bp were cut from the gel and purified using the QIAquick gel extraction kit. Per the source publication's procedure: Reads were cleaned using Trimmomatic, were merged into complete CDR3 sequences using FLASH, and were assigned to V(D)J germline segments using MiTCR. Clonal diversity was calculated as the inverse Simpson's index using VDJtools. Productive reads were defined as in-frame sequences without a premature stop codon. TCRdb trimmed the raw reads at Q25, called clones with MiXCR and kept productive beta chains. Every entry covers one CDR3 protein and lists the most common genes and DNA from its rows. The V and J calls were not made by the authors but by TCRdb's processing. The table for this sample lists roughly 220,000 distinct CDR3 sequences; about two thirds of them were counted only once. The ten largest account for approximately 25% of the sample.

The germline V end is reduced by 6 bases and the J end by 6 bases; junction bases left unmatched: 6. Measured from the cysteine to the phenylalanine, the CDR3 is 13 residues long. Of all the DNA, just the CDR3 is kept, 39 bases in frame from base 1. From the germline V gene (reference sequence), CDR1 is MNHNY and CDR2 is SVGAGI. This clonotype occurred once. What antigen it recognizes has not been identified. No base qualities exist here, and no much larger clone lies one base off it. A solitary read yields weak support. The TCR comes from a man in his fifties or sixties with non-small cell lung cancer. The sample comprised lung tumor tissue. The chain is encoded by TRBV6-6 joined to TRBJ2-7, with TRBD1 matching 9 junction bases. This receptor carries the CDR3 CASRGQGPSEQYF. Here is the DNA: TGTGCCAGCAGGGGACAGGGTCCGAGCGAGCAGTACTTC.